The sequence of this T cell receptor (beta chain) was determined in a study of cytomegalovirus exposure and HLA in healthy donors. A note on this clone: Its antigen remains unidentified. Relative to the germline gene, one junction end is altered; a read error may explain this.

The CDR3 sequence is 14 residues long. Germline-derived CDR1 and CDR2 are SSHAT and FNYEAQ (reference sequence). General observations from the study: Associated with HLA alleles at 0.05 false discovery rate in a later analysis were fewer than 20,000 TCR beta sequences. In a later analysis, a missense DCLRE1C variant was linked to TCR beta V- and J-gene trimming.

13 Jbeta primers and 60 Vbeta primers were used for the PCR. Per the authors' pipeline: Approximately 86 million unique TCR beta chains, roughly 10 million shared, were counted in a later analysis. Method: immunoSEQ multiplex PCR; TCRdb's copy keeps in-frame clones and lacks some. Clone size and the V and J calls come from that table; the DNA yielded D and trimming. Of about 180,000 clones detected, just over 75% appear once; the ten largest clones hold approximately 1.3%. The chain combines TRBV7-7 with TRBJ2-1, with D perhaps matching TRBD1 (6 bases). The sequenced sample was PBMCs. This sequence was found in a man younger than 35 in good health and CMV-seronegative. CDR3 loop: CASSSSDRRNEQFF. The CDR3 DNA is TGTGCTAGCAGCTCTAGTGACAGGCGCAATGAGCAGTTCTTC. The full variable domain, in which reference TRBV7-7 and TRBJ2-1 provide the parts outside the CDR3, is GAGVSQSPRYKVTKRGQDVTLRCDPISSHATLYWYQQALGQGPEFLTYFNYEAQPDKSGLPSDRFSAERPEGSISTLTIQRTEQRDSAMYRCASSSSDRRNEQFFGPGTRLTVL.